These T cell receptor beta chains were read from a single sample in a study of T cell changes during pregnancy in multiple sclerosis. Repertoires were generated with immunoSEQ multiplex PCR, while TCRdb's copy carries only in-frame clones and drops some. Of 40,000 to 50,000 clones listed, approximately 94% are singletons. The starting material was CD8+ T cells from peripheral blood mononuclear cells, obtained in the third trimester of pregnancy. These receptors all stem from a female donor with multiple sclerosis, enrolled in a pregnancy study. CDR3s include the opening cysteine and the closing phenylalanine or tryptophan. The order of the fields is clone size, V gene, D gene, J gene, CDR3 protein, CDR3 DNA. D genes are given only for firm matches. A row's size may be missing; if present it is once, few, many or a size class.

NA,TRBV28,NA,TRBJ2-1,CASSLEMRGNEQFF,TGTGCCAGCAGTTTAGAAATGCGAGGGAATGAGCAGTTCTTC
NA,TRBV21-1,NA,TRBJ2-1,CATEKTSLLNNEQFF,TGTGCCACTGAAAAGACTAGCCTGTTGAACAATGAGCAGTTCTTC
NA,TRBV6-5,NA,TRBJ1-1,CASSEANTEAFF,TGTGCCAGCAGTGAGGCCAACACTGAAGCTTTCTTT
NA,TRBV6-5,NA,TRBJ2-1,CASSYRGPFNEQFF,TGTGCCAGCAGTTACCGAGGCCCCTTCAATGAGCAGTTCTTC
NA,TRBV5-4,NA,TRBJ1-4,CASSSLLGGVPTTNEKLFF,TGTGCCAGCAGCTCGCTCCTGGGAGGGGTCCCGACAACTAATGAAAAACTGTTTTTT
NA,TRBV7-2,TRBD2,TRBJ2-1,CASSPPGLAGYNEQFF,TGTGCCAGCAGCCCACCGGGACTAGCGGGATACAATGAGCAGTTCTTC
NA,TRBV19,TRBD1,TRBJ1-5,CASTSWTGNQPQHF,TGTGCCAGTACTTCGTGGACAGGGAACCAGCCCCAGCATTTT
few,TRBV19,NA,TRBJ2-1,CASSIRTDNEQFF,TGTGCCAGTAGTATTAGGACAGACAATGAGCAGTTCTTC
NA,TRBV30,TRBD2,TRBJ2-7,CALTLTSGRREQYF,TGTGCATTGACCCTGACTAGCGGGAGGAGGGAGCAGTACTTC
NA,TRBV7-6,TRBD1,TRBJ2-7,CASSFSGTGMSYEQYF,TGTGCCAGCAGCTTCTCCGGGACAGGGATGTCCTACGAGCAGTACTTC
NA,TRBV7-8,NA,TRBJ1-3,CASSLDVYSFSGNTIYF,TGTGCCAGCAGCTTAGATGTTTACAGCTTCTCTGGAAACACCATATATTTT
NA,TRBV4-3,TRBD2,TRBJ2-7,CASSQDRFGGGEQYF,TGCGCCAGCAGCCAAGATCGGTTTGGGGGGGGCGAGCAGTACTTC
NA,TRBV29-1,NA,TRBJ2-7,CSVEGDAAGKSYEQYF,TGCAGCGTTGAAGGCGACGCGGCAGGGAAGTCCTACGAGCAGTACTTC
once,TRBV28,TRBD1,TRBJ2-7,CASSFLDFNRGMDGYEQYF,TGTGCCAGCAGTTTTCTCGACTTTAACAGGGGGATGGACGGCTACGAGCAGTACTTC
NA,TRBV6-4,TRBD2,TRBJ2-2,CASSETSGSTGELFF,TGTGCCAGCAGTGAGACTAGCGGGAGCACCGGGGAGCTGTTTTTT
NA,TRBV7-6,NA,TRBJ2-1,CASSLDAVGEPFF,TGTGCCAGCAGCTTAGACGCAGTTGGAGAGCCGTTCTTC
once,TRBV7-6,TRBD1,TRBJ2-2,CASSLARKDRDNTGELFF,TGTGCCAGCAGCTTAGCGAGGAAGGACAGGGACAACACCGGGGAGCTGTTTTTT
NA,TRBV4-1,TRBD1,TRBJ1-1,CASSPSGTGEEKAFF,TGCGCCAGCAGCCCGTCCGGGACAGGGGAAGAGAAAGCTTTCTTT
NA,TRBV6-5,TRBD2,TRBJ2-7,CASSFLAGEGSYEQYF,TGTGCCAGCAGTTTTTTAGCGGGAGAGGGCTCCTACGAGCAGTACTTC
NA,TRBV15,NA,TRBJ1-3,CATSRDRNSGNTIYF,TGTGCCACCAGCAGAGACAGGAACTCTGGAAACACCATATATTTT
NA,TRBV7-6,NA,TRBJ2-2,CASSQGGPGFRAGELFF,TGTGCCAGCAGCCAGGGCGGACCGGGCTTTCGTGCCGGGGAGCTGTTTTTT
NA,TRBV14,NA,TRBJ2-5,CASSQDKLKTGLETQYF,TGTGCCAGCAGCCAAGACAAACTTAAAACAGGGTTGGAGACCCAGTACTTC
once,TRBV19,NA,TRBJ1-2,CASSLTGRGHGYTF,TGTGCCAGTAGTTTGACGGGCAGGGGTCATGGCTACACCTTC
few,TRBV30,NA,TRBJ1-3,CAWTGGASSGNTIYF,TGTGCCTGGACGGGGGGTGCTAGCTCTGGAAACACCATATATTTT
NA,TRBV13,TRBD2,TRBJ2-1,CASSLRGLASDEQFF,TGTGCCAGCAGCTTACGGGGACTAGCGAGCGATGAGCAGTTCTTC
NA,TRBV5-1,TRBD1,TRBJ2-2,CASSVGQGWGSPRGAVF,TGCGCCAGCAGCGTGGGACAGGGGTGGGGAAGCCCCCGGGGAGCTGTTTTT
NA,TRBV9,TRBD1,TRBJ2-1,CASSARGEQFF,TGTGCCAGCAGCGCCAGGGGGGAGCAGTTCTTC
NA,TRBV4-3,NA,TRBJ1-2,CASSQEEQGLGGYTF,TGCGCCAGCAGCCAAGAGGAACAGGGTTTGGGGGGCTACACCTTC
NA,TRBV7-3,TRBD2,TRBJ2-3,CASSFGLGGTDTQYF,TGTGCCAGCAGCTTCGGACTAGGGGGCACAGATACGCAGTATTTT